This T cell receptor (beta chain) comes out of a study of blood T cell repertoires in COVID-19 (TCRdb year 2020). Turning to the overall study: Collaborator samples came from the United States, Italy and Spain and covered acute and convalescent phases of COVID-19. The material from the prospective study consisted of cDNA or gDNA derived from T cells, B-cell-depleted T cells, or PBMCs. The dataset comprised deeply sampled blood TCRbeta repertoires from subjects exposed to, actively infected with, or recovered from COVID-19. The repertoires were made available in a free public database intended to serve as a resource for research on the immune response to SARS-CoV-2. The samples were drawn from the first 160 participants of the ongoing ImmuneRACE study and from 1,254 subjects provided by 6 global collaborators. Nearly every sample came with metadata listing a de-identified subject ID, COVID-19 status, age in years and sex. Where available, HLA class I and class II types were taken from metadata supplied by the sample provider and were not determined by assay-based typing. Findings and caveats that apply to the study as a whole: The amount of clinical and demographic metadata varied by source and participant and was provided uncurated.

V is pruned by 3 bases and J by 3 bases, leaving 1 base of the junction without a gene match. Per the germline V gene, SGHRS is the CDR1 and YFSETQ is the CDR2. The CDR3 sequence holds 15 residues, the cysteine and phenylalanine included. Only the CDR3 portion is preserved as DNA: 45 bases, with reading frame beginning at the first base. This clone was recorded once. Which antigen it targets is not known. No base quality information exists; no much larger clone differs at one position. The collaborating institutions used their own protocols to collect whole blood in K2EDTA tubes. Collaborator samples were shipped for TCRbeta analysis as frozen whole blood, isolated PBMCs, or DNA extracted from either sample type. TCRbeta CDR3 regions were amplified from genomic DNA using the immunoSEQ Assay, a bias-controlled multiplex PCR. The original pipeline was this. Nucleated cell counts per sample were estimated from amplification of reference gene primers within the assay. Sequence reads were collapsed and filtered to measure the absolute abundance of every unique TCRbeta CDR3 rearrangement. Productive Simpson clonality was computed per sample as the square root of Simpson's diversity index over productive rearrangements. Entries here come from immuneACCESS through TCRdb and include only in-frame sequences with V and J called. Some clones fail to appear in such tables; in the studies checked, an unresolved V gene covers under half of the shortfall, and the cause of the remainder is unknown. The DNA gave D and trimming, while V, J and clone size come from that table. Present in this sample are some 99,000 clones, about 79% of which were seen just once. Of the sample, approximately 7.9% is held by the ten largest clones.

In this chain, TRBV5-1 is recombined with TRBJ2-1; 12 middle bases align to TRBD2. This TCR came from a woman of 80 years or more with active or convalescent COVID-19. The specimen was peripheral blood. The CDR3 protein is CASSSLAGGYNEQFF. The DNA sequence reads TGCGCCAGCAGCTCACTAGCGGGAGGCTACAATGAGCAGTTCTTC.